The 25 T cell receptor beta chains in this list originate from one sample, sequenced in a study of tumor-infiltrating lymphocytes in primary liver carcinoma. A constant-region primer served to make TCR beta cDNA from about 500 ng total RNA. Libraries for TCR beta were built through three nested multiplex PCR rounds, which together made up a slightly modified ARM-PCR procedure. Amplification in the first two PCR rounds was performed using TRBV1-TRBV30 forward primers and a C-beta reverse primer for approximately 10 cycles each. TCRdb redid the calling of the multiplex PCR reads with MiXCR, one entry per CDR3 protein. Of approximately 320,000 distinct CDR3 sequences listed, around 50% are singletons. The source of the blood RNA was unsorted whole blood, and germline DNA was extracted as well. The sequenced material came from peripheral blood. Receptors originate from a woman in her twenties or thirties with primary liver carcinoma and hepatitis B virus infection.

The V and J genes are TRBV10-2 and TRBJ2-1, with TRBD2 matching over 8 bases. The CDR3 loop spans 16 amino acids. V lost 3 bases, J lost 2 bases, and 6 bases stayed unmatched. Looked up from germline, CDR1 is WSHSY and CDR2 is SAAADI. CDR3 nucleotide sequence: TGCGCCAGCAGTGATCCGACTAGCGAGGCCTACAATGAGCAGTTCTTC. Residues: CASSDPTSEAYNEQFF.

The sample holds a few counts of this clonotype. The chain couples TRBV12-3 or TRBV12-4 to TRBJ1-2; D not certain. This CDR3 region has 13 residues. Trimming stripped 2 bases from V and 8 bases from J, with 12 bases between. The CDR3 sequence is CASSLNPPGGYTF. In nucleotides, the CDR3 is TGTGCCAGCAGTTTAAATCCACCTGGGGGCTACACCTTC.

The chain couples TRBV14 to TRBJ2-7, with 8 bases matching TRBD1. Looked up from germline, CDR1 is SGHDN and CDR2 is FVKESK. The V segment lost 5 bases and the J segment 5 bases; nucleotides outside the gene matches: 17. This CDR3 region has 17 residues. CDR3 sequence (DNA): TGTGCCAGCAGCTCTTACCCGTGGACAGGGAGTGTGGACGAGCAGTACTTC. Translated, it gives CASSSYPWTGSVDEQYF.

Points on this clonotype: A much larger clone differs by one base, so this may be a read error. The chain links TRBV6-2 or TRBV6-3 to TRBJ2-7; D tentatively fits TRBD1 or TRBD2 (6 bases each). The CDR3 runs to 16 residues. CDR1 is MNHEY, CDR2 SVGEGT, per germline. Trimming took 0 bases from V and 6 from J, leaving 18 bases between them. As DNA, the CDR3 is TGTGCCAGCAGTTACTCGAGACTAGGGGGAGATCTCGAGCAGTACTTC. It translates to CASSYSRLGGDLEQYF.

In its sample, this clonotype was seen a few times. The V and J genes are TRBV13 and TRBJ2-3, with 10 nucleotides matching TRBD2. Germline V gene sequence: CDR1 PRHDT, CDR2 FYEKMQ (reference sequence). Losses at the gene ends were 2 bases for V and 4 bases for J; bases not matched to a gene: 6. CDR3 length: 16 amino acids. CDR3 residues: CASSLSRSGRADTQYF. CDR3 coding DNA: TGTGCCAGCAGCTTATCCCGCAGCGGGAGGGCAGATACGCAGTATTTT.

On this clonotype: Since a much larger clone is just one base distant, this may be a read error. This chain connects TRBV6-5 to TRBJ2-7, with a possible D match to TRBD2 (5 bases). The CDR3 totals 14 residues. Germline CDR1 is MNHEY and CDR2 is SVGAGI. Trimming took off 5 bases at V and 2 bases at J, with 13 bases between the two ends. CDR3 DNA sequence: TGTGCCAGCAGTCCGTCAGAGGGCCCCTACGAGCAGTACTTC. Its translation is CASSPSEGPYEQYF.

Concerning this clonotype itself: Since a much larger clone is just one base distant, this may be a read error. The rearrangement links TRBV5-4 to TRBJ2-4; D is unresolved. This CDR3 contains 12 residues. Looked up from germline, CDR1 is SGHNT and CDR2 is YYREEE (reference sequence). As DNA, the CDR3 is TGTGCCAGCAGTTTGGTGACAAACATTCAGTACTTC. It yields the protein CASSLVTNIQYF.

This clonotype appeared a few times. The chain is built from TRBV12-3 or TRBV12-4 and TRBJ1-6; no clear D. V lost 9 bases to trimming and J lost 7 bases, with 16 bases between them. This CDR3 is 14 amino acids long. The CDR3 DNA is TGTGCCAGTTCCGTCCTCGGCCCGAATTCACCCCTCCACTTT. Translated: CASSVLGPNSPLHF.

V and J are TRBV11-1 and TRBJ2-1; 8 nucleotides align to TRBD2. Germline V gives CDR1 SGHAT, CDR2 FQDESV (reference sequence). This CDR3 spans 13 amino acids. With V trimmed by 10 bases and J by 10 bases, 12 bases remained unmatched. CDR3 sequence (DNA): TGTGCCAACGCACTAGCGGAAGTCAACGAGCAGTTCTTC. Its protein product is CANALAEVNEQFF.

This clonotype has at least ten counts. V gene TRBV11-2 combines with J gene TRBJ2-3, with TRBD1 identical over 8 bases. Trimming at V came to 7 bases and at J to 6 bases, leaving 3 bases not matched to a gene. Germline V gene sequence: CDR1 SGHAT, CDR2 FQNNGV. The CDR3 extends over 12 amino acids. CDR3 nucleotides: TGTGCCAGCACCCGGGACAGGGATACGCAGTATTTT. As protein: CASTRDRDTQYF. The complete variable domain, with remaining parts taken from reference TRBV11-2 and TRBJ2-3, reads EAGVAQSPRYKIIEKRQSVAFWCNPISGHATLYWYQQILGQGPKLLIQFQNNGVVDDSQLPKDRFSAERLKGVDSTLKIQPAKLEDSAVYLCASTRDRDTQYFGPGTRLTVL.

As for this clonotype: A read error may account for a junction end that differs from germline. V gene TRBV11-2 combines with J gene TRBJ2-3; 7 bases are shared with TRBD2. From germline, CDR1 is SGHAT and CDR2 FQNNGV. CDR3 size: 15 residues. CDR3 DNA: TGTTCCAGCAGACTCGGGGGGAGAAGAGCAGATACGCAGTATTTT. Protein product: CSSRLGGRRADTQYF.

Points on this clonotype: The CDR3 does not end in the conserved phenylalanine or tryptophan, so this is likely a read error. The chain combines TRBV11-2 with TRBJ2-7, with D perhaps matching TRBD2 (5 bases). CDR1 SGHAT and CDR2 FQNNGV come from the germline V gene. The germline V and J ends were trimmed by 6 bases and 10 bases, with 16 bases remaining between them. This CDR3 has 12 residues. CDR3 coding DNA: TGTGCCAGCAGGGGAGAAAAATACGGACAGTACCAC. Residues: CASRGEKYGQYH.

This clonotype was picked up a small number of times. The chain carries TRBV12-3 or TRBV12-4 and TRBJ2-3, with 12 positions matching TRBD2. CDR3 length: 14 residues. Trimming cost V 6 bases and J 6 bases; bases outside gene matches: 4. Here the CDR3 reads CASRRTSGRDTQYF. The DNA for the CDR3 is TGTGCCAGCAGGAGAACTAGCGGGAGGGATACGCAGTATTTT.

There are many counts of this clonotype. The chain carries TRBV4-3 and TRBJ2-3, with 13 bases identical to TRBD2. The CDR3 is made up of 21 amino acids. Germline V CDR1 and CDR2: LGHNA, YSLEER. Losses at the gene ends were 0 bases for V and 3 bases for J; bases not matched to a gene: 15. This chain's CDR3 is CASSQDPLTSGRAVTTDTQYF. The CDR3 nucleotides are TGCGCCAGCAGCCAAGACCCCTTAACTAGCGGGAGGGCGGTGACGACAGATACGCAGTATTTT.

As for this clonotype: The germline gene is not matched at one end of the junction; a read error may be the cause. This chain's CDR3 is CATSTAGDQCF. CDR3 nucleotide sequence: TGTGCCACCAGTACTGCAGGGGACCAGTGCTTC. The rearrangement links TRBV24-1 to TRBJ2-5, with TRBD1 as a possible D gene (6 bases). CDR1 KGHDR and CDR2 SFDVKD come from the germline V gene. There are 11 residues in the CDR3.

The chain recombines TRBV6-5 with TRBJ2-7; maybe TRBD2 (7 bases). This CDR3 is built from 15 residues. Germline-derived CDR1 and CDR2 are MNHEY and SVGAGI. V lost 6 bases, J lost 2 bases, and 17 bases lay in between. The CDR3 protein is CASSLGGLGTYEQYF. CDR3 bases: TGTGCCAGCAGCCTGGGGGGGCTCGGTACCTACGAGCAGTACTTC.

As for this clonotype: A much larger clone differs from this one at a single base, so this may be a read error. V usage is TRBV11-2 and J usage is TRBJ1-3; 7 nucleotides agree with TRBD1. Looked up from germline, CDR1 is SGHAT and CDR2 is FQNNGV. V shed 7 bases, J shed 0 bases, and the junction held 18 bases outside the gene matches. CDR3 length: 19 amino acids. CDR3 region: CASTRFPGQPNHSGNTIYF. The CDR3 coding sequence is TGTGCCAGCACCCGTTTCCCGGGACAGCCCAACCACTCTGGAAACACCATATATTTT.

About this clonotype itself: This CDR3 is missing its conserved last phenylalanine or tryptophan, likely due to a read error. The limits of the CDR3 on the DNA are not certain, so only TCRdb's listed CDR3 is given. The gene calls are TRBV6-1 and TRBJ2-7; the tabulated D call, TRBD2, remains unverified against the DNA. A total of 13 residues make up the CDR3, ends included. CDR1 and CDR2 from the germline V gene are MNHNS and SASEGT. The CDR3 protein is CASSAAGLHAGDL.

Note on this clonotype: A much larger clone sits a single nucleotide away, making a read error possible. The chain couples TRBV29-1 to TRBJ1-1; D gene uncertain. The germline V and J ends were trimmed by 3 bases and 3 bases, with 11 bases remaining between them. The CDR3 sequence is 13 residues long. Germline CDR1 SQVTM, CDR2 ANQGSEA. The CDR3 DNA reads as TGCAGCGTTGATGGGAGGTCTTACACTGAAGCTTTCTTT. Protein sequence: CSVDGRSYTEAFF.

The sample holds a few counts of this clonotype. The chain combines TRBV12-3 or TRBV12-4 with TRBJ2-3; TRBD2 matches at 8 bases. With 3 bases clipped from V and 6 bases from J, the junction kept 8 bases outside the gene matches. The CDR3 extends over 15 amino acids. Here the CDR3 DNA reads TGTGCCAGCAGTTTTTCGGGCGGGAGGCGGGATACGCAGTATTTT. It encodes CASSFSGGRRDTQYF.

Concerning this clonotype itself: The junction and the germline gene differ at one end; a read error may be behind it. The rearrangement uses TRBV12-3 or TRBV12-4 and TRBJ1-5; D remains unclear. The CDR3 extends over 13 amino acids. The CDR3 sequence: CVSSLSRDQPQHF. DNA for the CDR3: TGTGTCAGCAGTTTAAGCAGAGATCAGCCCCAGCATTTT.

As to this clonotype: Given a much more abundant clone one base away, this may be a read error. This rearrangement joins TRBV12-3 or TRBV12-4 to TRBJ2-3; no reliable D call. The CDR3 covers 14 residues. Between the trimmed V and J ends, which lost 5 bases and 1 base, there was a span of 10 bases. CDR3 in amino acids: CASSPLRGTDTQYF. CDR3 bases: TGTGCCAGCAGTCCTTTACGGGGCACAGATACGCAGTATTTT.

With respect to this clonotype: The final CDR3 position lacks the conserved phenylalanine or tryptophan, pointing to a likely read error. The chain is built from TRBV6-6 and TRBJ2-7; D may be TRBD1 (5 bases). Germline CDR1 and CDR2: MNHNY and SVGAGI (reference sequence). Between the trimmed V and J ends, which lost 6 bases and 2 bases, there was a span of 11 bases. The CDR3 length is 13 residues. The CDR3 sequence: CASSLQATYEQYI. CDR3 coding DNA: TGTGCCAGCAGCCTACAGGCTACCTACGAGCAGTACATC.

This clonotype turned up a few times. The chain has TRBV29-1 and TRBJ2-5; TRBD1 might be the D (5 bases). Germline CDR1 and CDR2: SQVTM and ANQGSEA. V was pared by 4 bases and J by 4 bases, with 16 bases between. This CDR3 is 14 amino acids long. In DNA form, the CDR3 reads TGCAGCGTTGCGGTAGGGCAGGGTAGAGAGACCCAGTACTTC. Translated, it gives CSVAVGQGRETQYF.

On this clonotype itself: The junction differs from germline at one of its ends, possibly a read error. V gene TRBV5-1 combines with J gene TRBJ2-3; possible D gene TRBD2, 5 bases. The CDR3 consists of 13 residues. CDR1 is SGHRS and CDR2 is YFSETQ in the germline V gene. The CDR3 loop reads CAGSFGVEGTQYF. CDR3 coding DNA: TGCGCCGGCAGCTTCGGGGTTGAGGGTACGCAGTATTTT.